This T cell receptor (beta chain) came from a study of siplizumab effects on memory and regulatory T cells. Produced via immunoSEQ multiplex PCR; TCRdb's table is partial and in-frame only. The sample has just under 85,000 clones; roughly 87% are singletons. The CDR3 has 15 amino acids. Trimming cost V 6 bases and J 0 bases; bases outside gene matches: 6. Germline values: CDR1 LNHNV, CDR2 YYDKDF (reference sequence). The sequencing input was Tregs sorted from blood. This rearrangement joins TRBV15 to TRBJ2-3; 7 bases fit TRBD2. This receptor was identified in a human donor in good health. The CDR3 reads CATRYRDYSTDTQYF. In nucleotides, the CDR3 is TGTGCCACCAGGTACCGGGACTATAGCACAGATACGCAGTATTTT.